A single sample is the source of the 27 T cell receptor beta chains below, sequenced in a study of T cells in narcolepsy. The table came from immunoSEQ multiplex PCR; TCRdb's copy has only in-frame clones and leaves some out. Here the sample spans 25,000 to 30,000 clones, about 84% being singletons. The sequenced material came from CD45RA- memory CD4+ T cells from PBMCs. The receptors were sampled from a human donor with narcolepsy.

This clone showed up just a few times. V and J are TRBV6-1 and TRBJ1-2, with unresolved D. The CDR3 has 14 residues. Per germline, CDR1 MNHNS and CDR2 SASEGT. Trimming shortened V by 0 bases and J by 8 bases, and 13 bases separated the two germline ends. CDR3 residues: CASSEALILGGYTF. The CDR3 DNA reads TGTGCCAGCAGTGAAGCTTTGATCCTCGGGGGCTACACCTTC.

This chain uses TRBV6-1 with TRBJ2-7, with D maybe TRBD1 (6 bases). V gave up 1 base and J gave up 0 bases, with 10 bases separating them. CDR1 and CDR2 from the germline V gene are MNHNS and SASEGT. The CDR3 is 15 residues long. In DNA, the CDR3 is TGTGCCAGCAGTGAAGGGACAGCCAGCTCCTACGAGCAGTACTTC. This codes for CASSEGTASSYEQYF.

This clone was seen more than once but under ten times. This chain links TRBV5-8 with TRBJ1-5; D uncertain. The V gene lost 0 bases and the J gene lost 6 bases, with 13 bases spanning the gap. Germline V gene sequence: CDR1 SGHTS, CDR2 YDEGEE. The CDR3 contains 15 residues. This CDR3 is CASSLVTPLSQPQHF. The CDR3 DNA reads TGTGCCAGCAGCTTGGTAACTCCCCTCTCTCAGCCCCAGCATTTT.

The CDR3 region is CASSLGLAGVSETQYF. The CDR3 DNA sequence: TGTGCCAGCAGCTTGGGACTAGCGGGGGTGTCGGAGACCCAGTACTTC. The chain carries TRBV5-8 and TRBJ2-5; 12 positions agree with TRBD2. With V trimmed by 0 bases and J by 5 bases, 5 bases remained unmatched. This CDR3 has 16 amino acids. The germline V gene encodes CDR1 SGHTS and CDR2 YDEGEE.

The chain is built from TRBV10-1 and TRBJ1-1; the D is unclear. Germline values: CDR1 WNHNN, CDR2 SYGVQD (reference sequence). This CDR3 contains 14 residues. V lost 3 bases and J 7 bases, leaving 15 bases between the germline ends. The CDR3: CASSENPERGEAFF. Here the CDR3 DNA reads TGCGCCAGCAGTGAAAACCCCGAACGGGGTGAAGCTTTCTTT.

This clone was observed a single time. The chain links TRBV2 to TRBJ2-5; D is uncertain. The J call could be wrong; TRBJ2-7 is a better fit for the DNA end. Germline-derived CDR1 and CDR2 are SNHLY and FYNNEI. CDR3 length: 14 residues. The CDR3 is CASSEDGYNYEQYF. CDR3 sequence (DNA): TGTGCCAGCAGTGAAGATGGATACAACTACGAGCAGTACTTC.

This chain links TRBV14 with TRBJ2-1, with TRBD2 identical over 9 bases. V was pared by 4 bases and J by 5 bases, with 6 bases of the junction left unmatched. Germline-derived CDR1 and CDR2 are SGHDN and FVKESK. The CDR3 extends over 15 amino acids. The CDR3 DNA is TGTGCCAGCAGCCCAAGGCGGGGGGGCAACAATGAGCAGTTCTTC. Translated, it gives CASSPRRGGNNEQFF.

The V gene is TRBV10-2, the J gene TRBJ2-1, with 15 bases matching TRBD2. Unmatched junction bases numbered 5, after V lost 4 bases and J lost 4 bases. Germline V gene data show CDR1 as WSHSY and CDR2 as SAAADI. The length of the CDR3 is 17 residues. The CDR3 protein is CASSGTSGGVGYNEQFF. CDR3 in DNA: TGCGCCAGCAGTGGGACTAGCGGGGGGGTAGGGTACAATGAGCAGTTCTTC.

The V and J genes are TRBV6-1 and TRBJ1-2; possibly TRBD1 for D (5 bases). V lost 10 bases and J lost 5, with 17 bases in between. The CDR3 runs to 13 residues. The germline V gene has CDR1 MNHNS and CDR2 SASEGT. CDR3 in DNA: TGTGCCACCGAGCTGTCGCGGGGGTATGGCTACACCTTC. Its protein product is CATELSRGYGYTF.

The genes are TRBV2 and TRBJ2-5; TRBD2 agrees at 11 bases. The CDR3 is 15 amino acids. With V trimmed by 6 bases and J by 4 bases, 7 bases remained unmatched. The germline gives CDR1 SNHLY, CDR2 FYNNEI. Written as DNA, the CDR3 is TGTGCCAGCAGCGCACTAGCGGGGGTCGGAGAGACCCAGTACTTC. This codes for CASSALAGVGETQYF.

The gene calls are TRBV28 and TRBJ2-3; 7 positions match TRBD1. CDR3 size: 13 residues. Germline-derived CDR1 and CDR2 are MDHEN and SYDVKM. Germline trimming cut 5 bases from V and 14 bases from J; bases unmatched to any gene: 13. Here the CDR3 reads CASSPGQVGDWYF. In nucleotides, the CDR3 is TGTGCCAGCAGTCCCGGACAGGTCGGAGACTGGTATTTT.

This clone was seen once. The same CDR3 is also encoded by other DNA sequences in this sample. V and J are TRBV2 and TRBJ2-1, with 7 positions matching TRBD1. J was trimmed by 7 bases and V by 7 bases; bases with no gene match: 13. The CDR3 has 15 residues. The germline V gene encodes CDR1 SNHLY and CDR2 FYNNEI. In DNA form, the CDR3 reads TGTGCCAGCAATAGACAGGGTATTAAGGGAAATGAGCAGTTCTTC. It translates to CASNRQGIKGNEQFF.

The chain joins TRBV4-1 to TRBJ2-3; maybe TRBD2 (7 bases). Trimming removed 4 bases from V and 4 bases from J, with 33 bases in between. Germline CDR1 is MGHRA and CDR2 is YSYEKL. This CDR3 region has 21 residues. The CDR3 nucleotides read TGCGCCAGCAGCCGGAATACGGGGGGCCCAAATCGCGACGATCCGGCAGATACGCAGTATTTT. Residues: CASSRNTGGPNRDDPADTQYF.

CDR3 sequence (DNA): TGTGCCAGCAGTCTGGTTCGGAGCGGGGGGGCCAGCACAGATACGCAGTATTTT. This translates into CASSLVRSGGASTDTQYF. The chain is built from TRBV27 and TRBJ2-3; 10 nucleotides line up with TRBD2. The J segment lost 0 bases and the V segment lost 5 bases, leaving 11 bases of the junction unmatched. Germline CDR1 is MNHEY and CDR2 is SMNVEV (reference sequence). This CDR3 spans 18 amino acids.

The V call is TRBV19, the J call TRBJ2-6, with TRBD2 identical over 7 bases. The J segment lost 2 bases and the V segment lost 4 bases, leaving 5 bases of the junction unmatched. Per germline, CDR1 LNHDA and CDR2 SQIVND (reference sequence). There are 16 residues in the CDR3. The CDR3 DNA follows: TGTGCCAGTAGTAGGCCGGGGGGAACTGGGGCCAACGTCCTGACTTTC. Its protein is CASSRPGGTGANVLTF.

J is TRBJ2-5 and V is TRBV6-6; D might be TRBD1 (6 bases). This CDR3 spans 14 amino acids. V was cut by 0 bases and J by 2 bases, with 7 bases left in between. In germline, CDR1 is MNHNY, CDR2 SVGAGI (reference sequence). This CDR3 reads CASSYSQGQETQYF. The CDR3 coding sequence is TGTGCCAGCAGTTACTCCCAGGGGCAAGAGACCCAGTACTTC.

The rearrangement uses TRBV7-9 and TRBJ2-7, with 7 bases matching TRBD1. Per the germline V gene, CDR1 is SEHNR and CDR2 is FQNEAQ (reference sequence). V was clipped by 5 bases and J by 5 bases; unmatched bases: 12. The CDR3 runs to 15 residues. Here the CDR3 reads CASSPGQDPHHEQYF. In DNA form, the CDR3 reads TGTGCCAGCAGCCCAGGACAGGACCCTCACCACGAGCAGTACTTC.

This clone was seen a handful of times. The V call is TRBV10-1, the J call TRBJ2-1; 11 nucleotides agree with TRBD2. Germline V gene data show CDR1 as WNHNN and CDR2 as SYGVQD (reference sequence). The V gene end was trimmed by 6 bases and the J gene end by 6 bases; junction bases not matched to a gene: 7. The CDR3 length is 15 residues. The chain's CDR3 is CASRGSGGAINEQFF. For the CDR3, the DNA is TGCGCCAGCAGAGGTAGCGGGGGGGCGATCAATGAGCAGTTCTTC.

The rearrangement uses TRBV2 and TRBJ1-1; no firm D call. Trimming cost V 6 bases and J 4 bases, with 9 bases left between them. This CDR3 region has 12 residues. Germline values: CDR1 SNHLY, CDR2 FYNNEI. CDR3 DNA: TGTGCCAGCAGGCGGGTGGGCACTGAAGCTTTCTTT. Its protein is CASRRVGTEAFF.

This clone was counted a few times. The CDR3 protein is CASSRSTTSYGYTF. The DNA of the CDR3 is TGTGCCAGCAGCCGATCAACAACTTCTTATGGCTACACCTTC. This chain uses TRBV5-4 with TRBJ1-2, with no clear D. The CDR3 contains 14 residues. V gave up 4 bases and J gave up 5 bases, with 15 bases separating them. Germline-derived CDR1 and CDR2 are SGHNT and YYREEE (reference sequence).

This rearrangement joins TRBV18 to TRBJ1-6, with TRBD1 identical over 9 bases. J was trimmed by 7 bases and V by 3 bases; bases with no gene match: 1. CDR3 length equals 14 residues. The germline gives CDR1 KGHSH, CDR2 LQKENI. The CDR3 protein is CASSPGTGNSPLHF. Here the CDR3 DNA reads TGTGCCAGCTCACCTGGGACAGGGAATTCACCCCTCCACTTT.

The CDR3 region is CASSPTGLGTGELFF. CDR3 bases: TGTGCCAGCAGCCCCACAGGGTTAGGGACCGGGGAGCTGTTTTTT. The chain couples TRBV6-5 to TRBJ2-2, with D possibly matching TRBD1 (6 bases). The CDR3 spans 15 residues. Trimming left V 6 bases short and J 5 bases short, with 16 bases between. Germline V lookup: CDR1 MNHEY, CDR2 SVGAGI.

This sequence joins TRBV7-8 and TRBJ2-7; tentatively, D is TRBD2 (6 bases). The V end was cut by 1 base, the J end by 2 bases, with 12 bases between. Germline V CDR1 and CDR2: SGHVS, FQNEAQ. CDR3 length: 15 amino acids. CDR3 DNA: TGTGCCAGCAGCTTAGTGCTAGCGTGGACCTACGAGCAGTACTTC. Its protein product is CASSLVLAWTYEQYF.

V and J are TRBV6-1 and TRBJ2-2; no definite D call. The germline V and J ends were trimmed by 0 bases and 3 bases, with 8 bases remaining between them. The CDR3 extends over 15 amino acids. CDR1 and CDR2 from the germline V gene are MNHNS and SASEGT. In nucleotides, the CDR3 is TGTGCCAGCAGTGAAGCGGGCGGATACACCGGGGAGCTGTTTTTT. It codes for CASSEAGGYTGELFF.

DNA of the CDR3: TGTGCCAGAAGCCTAGGGAATAGCACAGATACGCAGTATTTT. Its translation: CARSLGNSTDTQYF. V and J are TRBV5-3 and TRBJ2-3; D is unresolved. TRBV5-3 is an ORF, with its function uncertain. V was pared by 4 bases and J by 0 bases, with 9 bases between. The CDR3 length is 14 residues.

The chain is built from TRBV4-1 and TRBJ2-5; weak D call: TRBD1 (6 bases). The CDR3 loop spans 14 amino acids. With 8 bases removed from V and 2 bases from J, the gap between germline ends came to 15 bases. Germline V lookup: CDR1 MGHRA, CDR2 YSYEKL. DNA for the CDR3: TGCGCCAGCCAGGGGCCTAGTCGGCAAGAGACCCAGTACTTC. It encodes CASQGPSRQETQYF.

For this clone: At one end the junction does not follow the germline gene, possibly because of a read error. This sequence joins TRBV2 and TRBJ2-5, with 14 bases that match TRBD2. The CDR3 is 13 amino acids. Germline loops: CDR1 SNHLY, CDR2 FYNNEI. CDR3 region: CASRRTSGGSQDF. For the CDR3, the DNA is TGTGCCAGCAGAAGGACTAGCGGGGGGTCACAGGACTTC.